These 22 T cell receptor beta chains came from one sample sequenced in a study of T cell changes during pregnancy in multiple sclerosis. The assay was immunoSEQ multiplex PCR, and TCRdb's table has in-frame clones only and misses some. The sample includes about 84,000 clones, 94% of them seen just once. Specimen: peripheral blood, collected in the second trimester of pregnancy. The source is a female donor in good health, enrolled as a control in a pregnancy study.

As DNA, the CDR3 is TGTGCCAGCAGCCCATGGGACAGGGACAATGAGCAGTTCTTC. It specifies CASSPWDRDNEQFF. The chain is built from TRBV11-3 and TRBJ2-1; TRBD1 matches at 9 bases. The CDR3 is made up of 14 amino acids. The V and J ends lost 5 bases and 5 bases, in that order; junction bases with no gene match: 4. Germline V gene lookup returns CDR1 SGHNT and CDR2 YENEEA.

CDR3 in amino acids: CASSFSLQGNEQYF. The CDR3 coding sequence is TGCGCCAGCAGCTTCTCACTACAGGGGAACGAGCAGTACTTC. The chain recombines TRBV5-1 with TRBJ2-7; 7 bases are shared with TRBD1. Germline CDR1 and CDR2: SGHRS and YFSETQ. Trimming at V came to 2 bases and at J to 5 bases, leaving 7 bases not matched to a gene. CDR3 size: 14 residues.

The chain combines TRBV28 with TRBJ2-3, with D possibly being TRBD1 (6 bases). Germline lookup yields CDR1 MDHEN and CDR2 SYDVKM. This CDR3 has 15 amino acids. V lost 3 bases, J lost 2 bases, and 12 bases lay in between. The CDR3 DNA follows: TGTGCCAGCAGTTTGGCCAGGGGCCACACAGATACGCAGTATTTT. Its translation is CASSLARGHTDTQYF. The full variable domain, its missing parts supplied by reference TRBV28 and TRBJ2-3, is DVKVTQSSRYLVKRTGEKVFLECVQDMDHENMFWYRQDPGLGLRLIYFSYDVKMKEKGDIPEGYSVSREKKERFSLILESASTNQTSMYLCASSLARGHTDTQYFGPGTRLTVL.

This clone was seen a handful of times. The V and J genes are TRBV18 and TRBJ2-7, with 7 nucleotides matching TRBD2. Germline-derived CDR1 and CDR2 are KGHSH and LQKENI. The V segment lost 5 bases and the J segment 2 bases; nucleotides outside the gene matches: 6. The CDR3 contains 14 residues. CDR3 loop: CASSAGTTTYEQYF. As DNA, the CDR3 is TGTGCCAGCTCAGCCGGGACTACGACCTACGAGCAGTACTTC.

Here the CDR3 DNA reads TGTGCCAGCAGCCGAAGTAGGAGTATCTACGAGCAGTACTTC. Amino acids: CASSRSRSIYEQYF. V gene TRBV5-4 combines with J gene TRBJ2-7, with unresolved D. Germline CDR1 is SGHNT and CDR2 is YYREEE (reference sequence). V dropped 4 bases and J dropped 3 bases, with 14 bases sitting between them. The CDR3 extends over 14 amino acids.

V usage is TRBV7-9 and J usage is TRBJ1-1; D remains unclear. V lost 3 bases, J lost 1 base, and 9 bases lay in between. CDR1 is SEHNR and CDR2 is FQNEAQ in the germline V gene (reference sequence). The CDR3 has 14 residues. The DNA of the CDR3 is TGTGCCAGCAGCTTGCTTCGGGGGAACACTGAAGCTTTCTTT. Residues: CASSLLRGNTEAFF.

The CDR3 nucleotides are TGTGCCAGCAGTCGGGACATCATGAACACTGAAGCTTTCTTT. Translating gives CASSRDIMNTEAFF. V and J are TRBV5-6 and TRBJ1-1; D may be TRBD1 (6 bases). Trimming shortened V by 5 bases and J by 0 bases, and 11 bases separated the two germline ends. Germline V lookup: CDR1 SGHDT, CDR2 YYEEEE. The CDR3 has 14 amino acids. The variable domain in full, completed from reference TRBV5-6 and TRBJ1-1, reads DAGVTQSPTHLIKTRGQQVTLRCSPKSGHDTVSWYQQALGQGPQFIFQYYEEEERQRGNFPDRFSGHQFPNYSSELNVNALLLGDSALYLCASSRDIMNTEAFFGQGTRLTVV.

The V call is TRBV11-2, the J call TRBJ2-5; TRBD1 matches at 9 bases. The CDR3 is made up of 14 amino acids. Germline CDR1 and CDR2: SGHAT and FQNNGV. With 1 base clipped from V and 6 bases from J, the junction kept 3 bases outside the gene matches. The CDR3 region has the DNA TGTGCCAGCAGCTTAGCGGGACAGGGACAGACCCAGTACTTC. This translates into CASSLAGQGQTQYF.

This chain uses TRBV9 with TRBJ2-2, with 7 positions matching TRBD1. The J segment lost 6 bases and the V segment lost 1 base, leaving 12 bases of the junction unmatched. The CDR3 totals 17 residues. Germline assignment: CDR1 SGDLS and CDR2 YYNGEE. CDR3 nucleotide sequence: TGTGCCAGCAGCGTAAGAGGGGGCGATTCTTATTCCGGGGAGCTGTTTTTT. Protein: CASSVRGGDSYSGELFF.

V usage is TRBV7-2 and J usage is TRBJ1-1; TRBD1 might be the D (5 bases). The CDR3 contains 15 residues. Germline loops: CDR1 SGHTA, CDR2 FQGNSA. Trimming shortened V by 1 base and J by 5 bases, and 14 bases separated the two germline ends. The chain's CDR3 is CASSLGALTGTEAFF. Here the CDR3 DNA reads TGTGCCAGCAGCTTAGGGGCCTTAACAGGAACTGAAGCTTTCTTT.

The J gene is TRBJ2-7, the V gene TRBV7-8; TRBD1 agrees at 8 bases. The CDR3 covers 19 residues. Per germline, CDR1 SGHVS and CDR2 FQNEAQ. V was pared by 5 bases and J by 2 bases, with 20 bases of the junction left unmatched. The CDR3 reads CASSPVAGPGGVETYEQYF. The DNA for the CDR3 is TGTGCCAGCAGCCCTGTAGCTGGGCCAGGGGGCGTCGAAACCTACGAGCAGTACTTC.

This chain links TRBV28 with TRBJ2-1; maybe TRBD2 (5 bases). Germline CDR1 MDHEN, CDR2 SYDVKM. The CDR3 length is 16 residues. The germline V and J ends were trimmed by 2 bases and 3 bases, with 14 bases remaining between them. CDR3 in amino acids: CASSLTGMEIYNEQFF. CDR3 in DNA: TGTGCCAGCAGTTTAACGGGGATGGAGATCTACAATGAGCAGTTCTTC.

The chain employs TRBV19 and TRBJ1-1; D uncertain. This CDR3 contains 11 residues. V lost 3 bases and J 5 bases, leaving 4 bases between the germline ends. In germline, CDR1 is LNHDA, CDR2 SQIVND (reference sequence). DNA of the CDR3: TGTGCCAGTAGTATCGTTACTGAAGCTTTCTTT. Protein: CASSIVTEAFF.

This rearrangement joins TRBV5-1 to TRBJ2-3, with a weak D call TRBD1 (5 bases). The CDR3 totals 15 residues. The V and J ends lost 4 bases and 7 bases respectively, with 19 bases between them. CDR1 SGHRS and CDR2 YFSETQ come from the germline V gene. The CDR3 protein is CASSPNLLRTNTQYF. CDR3 DNA sequence: TGCGCCAGCAGCCCAAACTTGCTCCGGACAAATACGCAGTATTTT.

V is TRBV5-8 and J is TRBJ2-7; a possible D gene is TRBD1 (6 bases). The CDR3 has 12 residues. CDR1 and CDR2 (germline): SGHTS, YDEGEE. V lost 3 bases and J lost 6, with 10 bases in between. The CDR3 sequence: CASSSTGTEQYF. The CDR3 DNA reads as TGTGCCAGCAGCTCTACAGGGACCGAGCAGTACTTC.

The V and J genes are TRBV13 and TRBJ1-1; D uncertain. CDR3 length: 12 amino acids. V gave up 5 bases and J gave up 3 bases, with 7 bases separating them. Germline CDR1 reads PRHDT; CDR2 reads FYEKMQ (reference sequence). In DNA form, the CDR3 reads TGTGCCAGCAGCCCCCGGGACACTGAAGCTTTCTTT. Protein sequence: CASSPRDTEAFF.

V gene TRBV9 combines with J gene TRBJ2-3; D possibly corresponds to TRBD2 (6 bases). V shed 0 bases and J shed 6 bases, with 14 bases lying between them. This CDR3 is 15 amino acids long. Germline V gives CDR1 SGDLS, CDR2 YYNGEE. The CDR3 reads CASSVGRGELDTQYF. The CDR3, as DNA: TGTGCCAGCAGCGTAGGGAGGGGTGAGTTGGATACGCAGTATTTT.

About this clone: One end of the junction fails to match germline, which may point to a read error. The V call is TRBV20-1, the J call TRBJ2-7, with D unclear. The germline V gene has CDR1 DFQATT and CDR2 SNEGSKA (reference sequence). The CDR3 runs 11 residues. The CDR3 sequence: CSAGDPTEQYF. The CDR3 DNA is TGCAGTGCTGGAGACCCTACGGAGCAGTACTTC.

This chain joins TRBV27 and TRBJ2-7, with 7 bases aligning to TRBD1. Germline lookup yields CDR1 MNHEY and CDR2 SMNVEV (reference sequence). V was clipped by 8 bases and J by 0 bases; unmatched bases: 7. This CDR3 region has 14 residues. The CDR3 is CASRTGRYSYEQYF. The CDR3 DNA sequence: TGTGCCAGCCGGACAGGAAGGTACTCCTACGAGCAGTACTTC.

The chain links TRBV19 to TRBJ2-1, with D perhaps matching TRBD1 (5 bases). V was cut by 7 bases and J by 3 bases, with 19 bases left in between. The CDR3 is 16 residues long. Germline V CDR1 and CDR2: LNHDA, SQIVND (reference sequence). As DNA, the CDR3 is TGTGCCAGTAACCGCCGCCATGACAGACTCTACAATGAGCAGTTCTTC. Translated: CASNRRHDRLYNEQFF. The complete variable domain, with remaining parts taken from reference TRBV19 and TRBJ2-1, reads DGGITQSPKYLFRKEGQNVTLSCEQNLNHDAMYWYRQDPGQGLRLIYYSQIVNDFQKGDIAEGYSVSREKKESFPLTVTSAQKNPTAFYLCASNRRHDRLYNEQFFGPGTRLTVL.

V usage is TRBV5-5 and J usage is TRBJ2-4; 11 bases are shared with TRBD2. Germline V gives CDR1 SGHKS, CDR2 YYEKEE (reference sequence). Unmatched junction bases numbered 2, after V lost 2 bases and J lost 1 base. CDR3 length equals 16 residues. The CDR3 DNA follows: TGTGCCAGCAGCTTTACTAGCGGGAGTGCCAAAAACATTCAGTACTTC. Translating it yields CASSFTSGSAKNIQYF.

The chain has TRBV19 and TRBJ1-4; tentatively, D is TRBD1 (6 bases). Germline lookup yields CDR1 LNHDA and CDR2 SQIVND (reference sequence). The CDR3 has 13 residues. The V and J ends lost 4 bases and 11 bases respectively, with 14 bases between them. The CDR3 region is CASSSREGGKLFF. In DNA form, the CDR3 reads TGTGCCAGTAGTAGCAGGGAGGGGGGGAAACTGTTTTTT.